The TCR beta chain under discussion was sequenced for a study of T cell responses to AZD1222 COVID-19 vaccine. Repertoires were generated with immunoSEQ multiplex PCR, while TCRdb's copy carries only in-frame clones and drops some. The table lists roughly 79,000 clones, 70% to 80% of them singletons. The TCR comes from an adult in good health. Source: peripheral blood, taken on day 0 of AZD1222 vaccination.

The CDR3 reads CASSEPTGGLLMNTEAFF. The CDR3 nucleotides are TGTGCCAGCAGCGAACCGACAGGGGGCCTCCTTATGAACACTGAAGCTTTCTTT. The chain carries TRBV6-1 and TRBJ1-1; 10 bases line up with TRBD1. Per the germline V gene, CDR1 is MNHNS and CDR2 is SASEGT. The ends lost 6 bases at V and 0 bases at J; junction bases unmatched: 13. The CDR3 spans 18 residues.